These 29 T cell receptor beta chains originate from one sample sequenced in a study of shared clonotypes between healthy human individuals. The data were produced by immunoSEQ multiplex PCR, yet TCRdb's version contains in-frame clones alone and is incomplete. The sample has roughly 2.4 million clones; approximately 94% are singletons. Sequenced material: naive CD4+ T cells sorted from blood. Sample subset: CD45RA+ positively selected. The receptor source for this set is a man younger than 35 in good health.

A remark on this clone: The same CDR3 is also encoded by other DNA sequences in this sample. The V call is TRBV5-1, the J call TRBJ2-7, with D possibly matching TRBD1 (5 bases). In germline, CDR1 is SGHRS, CDR2 YFSETQ. The CDR3 length is 13 residues. V lost 1 base to trimming and J lost 2 bases, with 7 bases between them. The CDR3 nucleotides read TGCGCCAGCAGCTTGCAGGGTACCTACGAGCAGTACTTC. Protein: CASSLQGTYEQYF.

This chain links TRBV6-1 with TRBJ1-4, with 8 bases lining up with TRBD1. The CDR3 sequence is 14 residues long. The J segment lost 7 bases and the V segment lost 4 bases, leaving 5 bases of the junction unmatched. Germline V gene sequence: CDR1 MNHNS, CDR2 SASEGT. CDR3 DNA: TGTGCCAGCAGTGGTGGGACAGGAGGTGAAAAACTGTTTTTT. Protein: CASSGGTGGEKLFF.

CDR3 bases: TGCGCCAGCAGTGAGGGACAGGGAAAGCACAATGAGCAGTTCTTC. Its translation is CASSEGQGKHNEQFF. This sequence joins TRBV10-1 and TRBJ2-1; TRBD1 agrees at 8 bases. V was pared by 2 bases and J by 5 bases, with 5 bases of the junction left unmatched. The germline CDR1 and CDR2 sequences are WNHNN and SYGVQD (reference sequence). The CDR3 totals 15 residues.

The chain joins TRBV7-6 to TRBJ1-5; D might be TRBD1 (5 bases). The germline V gene has CDR1 SGHVS and CDR2 FNYEAQ. The length of the CDR3 is 16 residues. Trimming cost V 5 bases and J 0 bases, with 14 bases left between them. CDR3 bases: TGTGCCAGCAGCCGGGGGTTCCCCTCTAGCAATCAGCCCCAGCATTTT. The encoded protein is CASSRGFPSSNQPQHF.

The gene calls are TRBV7-2 and TRBJ2-7; TRBD1 agrees at 9 bases. With 2 bases clipped from V and 3 bases from J, the junction kept 5 bases outside the gene matches. The CDR3 covers 15 residues. Germline CDR1 is SGHTA and CDR2 is FQGNSA. This CDR3 is CASSLYRTGVYEQYF. As DNA, the CDR3 is TGTGCCAGCAGCTTATATCGGACAGGGGTCTACGAGCAGTACTTC.

This clone has just a few counts. V usage is TRBV28 and J usage is TRBJ2-1; D might be TRBD2 (7 bases). The CDR3 has 15 amino acids. V lost 1 base to trimming and J lost 8 bases, with 15 bases between them. In germline, CDR1 is MDHEN, CDR2 SYDVKM. CDR3 nucleotide sequence: TGTGCCAGCAGTTTATCCCCTACAGGGAGGGATGAGCAGTTCTTC. Its protein is CASSLSPTGRDEQFF. Using reference TRBV28 and TRBJ2-1 for the parts outside the CDR3, the full variable domain is DVKVTQSSRYLVKRTGEKVFLECVQDMDHENMFWYRQDPGLGLRLIYFSYDVKMKEKGDIPEGYSVSREKKERFSLILESASTNQTSMYLCASSLSPTGRDEQFFGPGTRLTVL.

This chain connects TRBV19 to TRBJ1-2, with D unresolved. The CDR3 runs 14 residues. The V end lost 5 bases, the J end lost 4 bases, and 14 bases lay between the germline ends. Germline V gene sequence: CDR1 LNHDA, CDR2 SQIVND (reference sequence). The CDR3: CASSLGGDTYGYTF. CDR3 sequence (DNA): TGTGCCAGTAGTCTAGGAGGAGATACCTATGGCTACACCTTC.

The CDR3 sequence is CASSGTFYETQYF. The DNA for the CDR3 is TGTGCCAGCAGTGGGACTTTTTACGAAACCCAGTACTTC. This rearrangement joins TRBV6-1 to TRBJ2-5; maybe TRBD2 (5 bases). The CDR3 has 13 amino acids. The V end was cut by 4 bases, the J end by 8 bases, with 14 bases between. Germline CDR1 and CDR2: MNHNS and SASEGT.

The chain employs TRBV30 and TRBJ1-5; D unresolved. Germline CDR1 reads GTSNPN; CDR2 reads SVGIG (reference sequence). The CDR3 covers 14 residues. V was trimmed by 3 bases and J by 0 bases, leaving 9 bases between them. Here the CDR3 DNA reads TGTGCCTGGAGCCGATTAGGTAGCAATCAGCCCCAGCATTTT. Its translation: CAWSRLGSNQPQHF.

The rearrangement joins TRBV5-1 to TRBJ2-2; the D gene is possibly TRBD2 (5 bases). CDR3 length: 13 residues. The germline V gene has CDR1 SGHRS and CDR2 YFSETQ. V lost 7 bases to trimming and J lost 4 bases, with 11 bases between them. Written as DNA, the CDR3 is TGCGCCAGCTCCGTTGCGGGCACCGGGGAGCTGTTTTTT. It is translated as CASSVAGTGELFF.

This chain uses TRBV2 with TRBJ1-3; D is uncertain. The ends were cut back, 3 bases at V and 3 bases at J, with 15 bases in the middle. Germline V gene sequence: CDR1 SNHLY, CDR2 FYNNEI. This CDR3 region has 16 residues. CDR3 bases: TGTGCCAGCAGTGACAATCCCGCATATGGTGGAAACACCATATATTTT. This gives the protein CASSDNPAYGGNTIYF.

The chain recombines TRBV18 with TRBJ1-1; D is possibly TRBD1 (6 bases). Trimming left V 1 base short and J 1 base short, with 13 bases between. Germline lookup yields CDR1 KGHSH and CDR2 LQKENI. This CDR3 has 16 amino acids. DNA for the CDR3: TGTGCCAGCTCACCACTTAGTGGGGGACAGAACACTGAAGCTTTCTTT. Protein product: CASSPLSGGQNTEAFF.

The chain has TRBV10-3 and TRBJ1-5; D may be TRBD1 (5 bases). This CDR3 region has 14 residues. Germline V gene sequence: CDR1 ENHRY, CDR2 SYGVKD. V lost 6 bases and J 3 bases, leaving 12 bases between the germline ends. CDR3 sequence reads: CAISLGDPNQPQHF. The CDR3 coding sequence is TGTGCCATCAGCCTGGGGGACCCCAATCAGCCCCAGCATTTT.

The chain employs TRBV5-1 and TRBJ2-7; D not certain. The CDR3 runs to 15 residues. V lost 4 bases and J 2 bases, leaving 16 bases between the germline ends. CDR1 is SGHRS and CDR2 is YFSETQ in the germline V gene. Here the CDR3 DNA reads TGCGCCAGCAGCCTCGATGCTTCGGACCCCTACGAGCAGTACTTC. Its protein product is CASSLDASDPYEQYF. Full variable domain (outside the CDR3, taken from reference TRBV5-1 and TRBJ2-7): KAGVTQTPRYLIKTRGQQVTLSCSPISGHRSVSWYQQTPGQGLQFLFEYFSETQRNKGNFPGRFSGRQFSNSRSEMNVSTLELGDSALYLCASSLDASDPYEQYFGPGTRLTVT.

With respect to this clone: Other DNA sequences in this sample translate to the same CDR3. This chain links TRBV7-9 with TRBJ1-2; TRBD1 aligns across 7 bases. This CDR3 has 13 residues. Germline V gene sequence: CDR1 SEHNR, CDR2 FQNEAQ (reference sequence). The junction had 0 bases not matched to a gene; V was cut back by 3 bases and J by 2 bases. The CDR3 DNA sequence: TGTGCCAGCAGCTTCAGGGGGAACTATGGCTACACCTTC. It encodes CASSFRGNYGYTF.

The chain carries TRBV30 and TRBJ2-7; 11 bases agree with TRBD1. The germline V gene encodes CDR1 GTSNPN and CDR2 SVGIG (reference sequence). V dropped 2 bases and J dropped 2; count of bases not matched to a gene: 8. The CDR3 is 16 residues long. Written as DNA, the CDR3 is TGTGCCTGGAGTAAGTCCAGGACAGGGGGCACCTACGAGCAGTACTTC. Protein: CAWSKSRTGGTYEQYF.

V is TRBV19 and J is TRBJ2-6; 7 bases map to TRBD1. Germline V CDR1 and CDR2: LNHDA, SQIVND (reference sequence). V was pared by 6 bases and J by 4 bases, with 12 bases of the junction left unmatched. The CDR3 totals 17 residues. The DNA of the CDR3 is TGTGCCAGTAGGCCAGGGGGTAGCTTTACAGGGGCCAACGTCCTGACTTTC. Translated: CASRPGGSFTGANVLTF.

The J gene is TRBJ1-1, the V gene TRBV6-4, with a possible D match to TRBD1 (6 bases). V lost 6 bases to trimming and J lost 4 bases, with 15 bases between them. This CDR3 has 14 residues. Germline V lookup: CDR1 MRHNA, CDR2 SNTAGT. DNA of the CDR3: TGTGCCAGCAGCCTACAGGGATACGGCACTGAAGCTTTCTTT. Translation gives CASSLQGYGTEAFF.

The V call is TRBV27, the J call TRBJ1-4, with a possible D match to TRBD1 (5 bases). Germline V lookup: CDR1 MNHEY, CDR2 SMNVEV (reference sequence). V dropped 5 bases and J dropped 10 bases, with 14 bases sitting between them. This CDR3 has 13 amino acids. The CDR3 loop reads CASSPGTSGKLFF. CDR3 coding DNA: TGTGCCAGCAGTCCGGGGACCTCTGGAAAACTGTTTTTT. Full variable domain (rest looked up from reference TRBV27 and TRBJ1-4): EAQVTQNPRYLITVTGKKLTVTCSQNMNHEYMSWYRQDPGLGLRQIYYSMNVEVTDKGDVPEGYKVSRKEKRNFPLILESPSPNQTSLYFCASSPGTSGKLFFGSGTQLSVL.

The J gene is TRBJ1-6, the V gene TRBV9, with 7 bases fitting TRBD1. V lost 4 bases and J lost 7; bases outside the gene matches: 11. Germline V CDR1 and CDR2: SGDLS, YYNGEE. There are 16 residues in the CDR3. The CDR3 protein is CASSPLPGQPNSPLHF. The CDR3 nucleotides read TGTGCCAGCAGCCCACTCCCGGGACAGCCAAATTCACCCCTCCACTTT.

About this clone itself: Other DNA sequences within the sample encode an identical CDR3. The chain has TRBV5-1 and TRBJ2-7; weak D call: TRBD1 (6 bases). This CDR3 region has 14 residues. V lost 0 bases and J 1 base, leaving 8 bases between the germline ends. CDR1 SGHRS and CDR2 YFSETQ come from the germline V gene. CDR3 DNA: TGCGCCAGCAGCTTGGGGACAGTTTCCTACGAGCAGTACTTC. As protein: CASSLGTVSYEQYF.

The V gene is TRBV28, the J gene TRBJ1-3; 8 bases are shared with TRBD1. CDR3 size: 14 residues. V lost 4 bases, J lost 14 bases, and 13 bases stayed unmatched. Germline V gene lookup returns CDR1 MDHEN and CDR2 SYDVKM. CDR3 bases: TGTGCCAGCAGTTCTACGACAGACAGGGGCCTACTATATTTT. Its translation: CASSSTTDRGLLYF. Complete variable domain (other parts from reference TRBV28 and TRBJ1-3): DVKVTQSSRYLVKRTGEKVFLECVQDMDHENMFWYRQDPGLGLRLIYFSYDVKMKEKGDIPEGYSVSREKKERFSLILESASTNQTSMYLCASSSTTDRGLLYFGEGSWLTVV.

CDR3 nucleotide sequence: TGCGCCAGCAGCTCACAGGGGGGAAACACCGGGGAGCTGTTTTTT. Its protein is CASSSQGGNTGELFF. The rearrangement uses TRBV5-1 and TRBJ2-2; 8 bases line up with TRBD1. The CDR3 covers 15 residues. Germline V CDR1 and CDR2: SGHRS, YFSETQ. The V and J ends lost 3 bases and 2 bases, in that order; junction bases with no gene match: 3.

This chain uses TRBV10-3 with TRBJ1-2; the D is unclear. Germline V gene data show CDR1 as ENHRY and CDR2 as SYGVKD. The CDR3 length is 11 residues. Trimming cost V 6 bases and J 8 bases, with 10 bases left between them. CDR3 amino acids: CAIRLAHGYTF. CDR3 DNA sequence: TGTGCCATCAGGCTCGCCCACGGCTACACCTTC.

V is TRBV28 and J is TRBJ1-1, with 7 bases that match TRBD1. Germline V gives CDR1 MDHEN, CDR2 SYDVKM. V was pared by 7 bases and J by 4 bases, with 6 bases of the junction left unmatched. The CDR3 loop spans 13 amino acids. Here the CDR3 reads CASNTQGGTEAFF. CDR3 nucleotide sequence: TGTGCCAGCAATACCCAGGGGGGCACTGAAGCTTTCTTT.

This chain connects TRBV5-4 to TRBJ2-2; TRBD1 matches at 7 bases. The V gene's germline CDR1 is SGHNT and CDR2 YYREEE (reference sequence). The CDR3 is made up of 15 amino acids. J was trimmed by 7 bases and V by 3 bases; bases with no gene match: 9. The CDR3 region is CASSSQGGPDGELFF. In DNA form, the CDR3 reads TGTGCCAGCAGCTCCCAAGGGGGCCCGGACGGGGAGCTGTTTTTT.

The chain has TRBV18 and TRBJ2-7, with 9 bases fitting TRBD2. The CDR3 has 15 amino acids. The V segment lost 2 bases and the J segment 3 bases; nucleotides outside the gene matches: 5. Germline loops: CDR1 KGHSH, CDR2 LQKENI. This chain's CDR3 is CASSPLSGGLYEQYF. The CDR3, as DNA: TGTGCCAGCTCACCATTAAGCGGGGGGCTCTACGAGCAGTACTTC. Full variable domain (outside the CDR3, taken from reference TRBV18 and TRBJ2-7): NAGVMQNPRHLVRRRGQEARLRCSPMKGHSHVYWYRQLPEEGLKFMVYLQKENIIDESGMPKERFSAEFPKEGPSILRIQQVVRGDSAAYFCASSPLSGGLYEQYFGPGTRLTVT.

The genes are TRBV29-1 and TRBJ2-7; the D is unclear. V lost 1 base to trimming and J lost 6 bases, with 10 bases between them. This CDR3 spans 12 amino acids. Germline V lookup: CDR1 SQVTM, CDR2 ANQGSEA. The CDR3 is CSVEAFVGEQYF. The CDR3 region has the DNA TGCAGCGTTGAAGCCTTTGTAGGCGAGCAGTACTTC.

The rearrangement uses TRBV5-1 and TRBJ2-3; TRBD1 or TRBD2 may be the D gene (6 bases each). Germline loops: CDR1 SGHRS, CDR2 YFSETQ. The CDR3 contains 14 residues. With 5 bases removed from V and 8 bases from J, the gap between germline ends came to 18 bases. CDR3 loop: CASSPDSGGGTQYF. CDR3 DNA sequence: TGCGCCAGCAGTCCAGACTCCGGAGGGGGTACGCAGTATTTT.